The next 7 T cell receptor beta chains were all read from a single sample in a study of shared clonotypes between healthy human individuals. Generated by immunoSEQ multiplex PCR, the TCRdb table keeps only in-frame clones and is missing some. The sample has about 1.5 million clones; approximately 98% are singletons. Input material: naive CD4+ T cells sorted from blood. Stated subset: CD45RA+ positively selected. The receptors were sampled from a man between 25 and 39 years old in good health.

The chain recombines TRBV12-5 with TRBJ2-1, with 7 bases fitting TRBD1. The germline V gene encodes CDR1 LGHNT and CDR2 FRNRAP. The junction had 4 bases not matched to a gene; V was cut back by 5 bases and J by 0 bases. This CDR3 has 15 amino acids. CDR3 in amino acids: CASGQTGSSYNEQFF. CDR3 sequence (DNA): TGTGCTAGTGGTCAGACAGGGAGCTCCTACAATGAGCAGTTCTTC.

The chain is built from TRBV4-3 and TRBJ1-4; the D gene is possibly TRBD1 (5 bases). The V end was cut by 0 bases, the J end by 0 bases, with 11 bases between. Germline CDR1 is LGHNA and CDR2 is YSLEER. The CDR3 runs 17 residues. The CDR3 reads CASSQDIQGATNEKLFF. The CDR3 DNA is TGCGCCAGCAGCCAAGATATCCAGGGAGCAACTAATGAAAAACTGTTTTTT.

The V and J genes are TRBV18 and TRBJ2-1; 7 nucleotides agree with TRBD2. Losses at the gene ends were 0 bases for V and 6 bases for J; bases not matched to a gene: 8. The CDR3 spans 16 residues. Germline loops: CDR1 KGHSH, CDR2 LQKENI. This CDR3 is CASSPPGGGWSNEQFF. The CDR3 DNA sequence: TGTGCCAGCTCACCACCGGGGGGGGGATGGTCCAATGAGCAGTTCTTC. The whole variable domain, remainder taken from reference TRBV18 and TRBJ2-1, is NAGVMQNPRHLVRRRGQEARLRCSPMKGHSHVYWYRQLPEEGLKFMVYLQKENIIDESGMPKERFSAEFPKEGPSILRIQQVVRGDSAAYFCASSPPGGGWSNEQFFGPGTRLTVL.

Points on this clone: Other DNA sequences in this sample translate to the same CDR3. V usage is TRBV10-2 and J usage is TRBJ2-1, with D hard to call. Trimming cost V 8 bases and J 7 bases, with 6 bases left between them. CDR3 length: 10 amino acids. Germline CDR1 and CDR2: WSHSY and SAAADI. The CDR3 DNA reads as TGCGCCAGCGGGGATAATGAGCAGTTCTTC. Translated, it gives CASGDNEQFF.

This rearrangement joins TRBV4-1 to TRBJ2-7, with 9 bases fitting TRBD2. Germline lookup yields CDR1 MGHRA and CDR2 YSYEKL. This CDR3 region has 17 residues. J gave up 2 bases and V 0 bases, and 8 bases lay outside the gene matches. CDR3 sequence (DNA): TGCGCCAGCAGCCAAGACCTAGCGGGGTATACTCCCTACGAGCAGTACTTC. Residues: CASSQDLAGYTPYEQYF.

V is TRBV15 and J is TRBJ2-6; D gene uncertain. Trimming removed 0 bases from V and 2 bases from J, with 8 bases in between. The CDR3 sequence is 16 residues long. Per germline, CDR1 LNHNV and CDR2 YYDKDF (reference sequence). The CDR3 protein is CATSRDPAPGANVLTF. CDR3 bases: TGTGCCACCAGCAGAGATCCCGCCCCTGGGGCCAACGTCCTGACTTTC.

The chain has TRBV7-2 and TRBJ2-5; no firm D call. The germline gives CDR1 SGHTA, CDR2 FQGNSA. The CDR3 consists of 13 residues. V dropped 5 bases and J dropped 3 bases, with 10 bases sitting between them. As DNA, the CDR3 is TGTGCCAGCAGCCCCAGGCGTGAAGAGACCCAGTACTTC. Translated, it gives CASSPRREETQYF. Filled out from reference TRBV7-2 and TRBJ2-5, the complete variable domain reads GAGVSQSPSNKVTEKGKDVELRCDPISGHTALYWYRQSLGQGLEFLIYFQGNSAPDKSGLPSDRFSAERTGGSVSTLTIQRTQQEDSAVYLCASSPRREETQYFGPGTRLLVL.